These 6 T cell receptor beta chains originate from one sample sequenced in a study of Graves' ophthalmopathy and Graves' hyperthyroidism. From RNA, the CDR3 regions of TCR beta chains were amplified and sequenced. Scientists carried out first-round RT-PCR using HTBI primers and then a second-round multiplex PCR. TCRdb processed the multiplex PCR reads anew with MiXCR; each CDR3 protein has one entry. The data show 200,000 to 250,000 distinct CDR3 sequences, roughly 21% seen once. Sequencing was carried out using peripheral blood. The receptors stem from a woman aged 45-65 years with Graves' ophthalmopathy.

In its sample, this clonotype was seen many times. This rearrangement joins TRBV6-1 to TRBJ2-7; D gene ambiguous. V was clipped by 6 bases and J by 6 bases, with 18 bases between them. Per the germline V gene, CDR1 is MNHNS and CDR2 is SASEGT. This CDR3 contains 14 residues. The CDR3 is CASSINTQKCEQYF. CDR3 DNA: TGTGCCAGCAGCATCAATACTCAGAAGTGCGAGCAGTACTTC.

This sequence joins TRBV4-1 and TRBJ2-7; D unclear. The germline V gene encodes CDR1 MGHRA and CDR2 YSYEKL. The CDR3 loop spans 14 amino acids. CDR3 sequence: CATAIRVGTYEQYF. The CDR3 DNA is TGCGCTACAGCAATAAGGGTAGGCACCTACGAGCAGTACTTC.

This clonotype was recorded a few times. The chain is built from TRBV6-1 and TRBJ2-7; 13 bases match TRBD2. Per the germline V gene, CDR1 is MNHNS and CDR2 is SASEGT. The J segment lost 5 bases and the V segment lost 7 bases, leaving 5 bases of the junction unmatched. The CDR3 covers 14 residues. The CDR3 DNA reads as TGTGCCAGCACCGGACTAGCGGGGGCCAACGAGCAGTACTTC. Encoded protein: CASTGLAGANEQYF.

This clonotype has ten or more counts. The chain has TRBV12-3 or TRBV12-4 and TRBJ1-1; 8 bases are shared with TRBD1. This CDR3 has 14 residues. V dropped 6 bases and J dropped 1; count of bases not matched to a gene: 4. CDR3 DNA sequence: TGTGCCAGCAGCTTCGGGACAGGGAACACTGAAGCTTTCTTT. Protein: CASSFGTGNTEAFF.

This clonotype has at least ten counts. The CDR3 protein is CASSPESAGQYF. CDR3 sequence (DNA): TGTGCCAGCAGTCCCGAGTCGGCAGGGCAGTACTTC. The chain recombines TRBV6-1 with TRBJ2-7; D not resolved. Germline CDR1 is MNHNS and CDR2 is SASEGT. The CDR3 loop spans 12 amino acids. The V end lost 5 bases, the J end lost 9 bases, and 14 bases lay between the germline ends.

This clonotype was detected only a few times. The CDR3 DNA reads TGTGCCTACCGGACAGGGGGCCTTATGGCCCAGCATTTT. This translates into CAYRTGGLMAQHF. The rearrangement joins TRBV30 to TRBJ1-5, with 11 positions matching TRBD1. This CDR3 comprises 13 residues. Germline CDR1 GTSNPN, CDR2 SVGIG (reference sequence). The V segment lost 7 bases and the J segment 11 bases; nucleotides outside the gene matches: 10.